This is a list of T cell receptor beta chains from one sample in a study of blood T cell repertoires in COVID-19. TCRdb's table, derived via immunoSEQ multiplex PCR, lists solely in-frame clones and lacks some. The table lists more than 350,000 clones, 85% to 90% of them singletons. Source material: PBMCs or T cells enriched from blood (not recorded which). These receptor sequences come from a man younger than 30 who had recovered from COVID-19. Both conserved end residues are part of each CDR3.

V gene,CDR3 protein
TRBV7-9,CASSSTLLGYTF
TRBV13,CASRRGNTGELFF
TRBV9,CASSVAGTGGFGEKLFF
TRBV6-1,CASSEGPYRVNTEAFF
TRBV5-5,CASSLSLGGGAQYF
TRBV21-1,CASSKDGRRALSYEQYF
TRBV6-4,CASAEQGGSYNEQFF
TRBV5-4,CASSWLTGGYGYTF
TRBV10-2,CASSQGWTGELFF
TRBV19,CASTMQGANNQPQHF
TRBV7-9,CASSLGRSAGEAFF
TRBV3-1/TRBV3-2,CASSTGTSLETQYF
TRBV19,CASSPGGTSGRDGELFF
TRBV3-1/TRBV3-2,CASSQRAAGSNQPQHF
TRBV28,CASSRDSNQPQHF
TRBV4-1,CASSQVNPLGVVDEQFF
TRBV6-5,CASRLGLAGEQYF
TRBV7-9,CASSFDRLLNEKLFF
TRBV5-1,CASSQLKGQTVAGTDTQYF
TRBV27,CASRTGSSYNSPLHF
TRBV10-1,CASSEGLADTGELFF
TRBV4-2,CASSPGGTSGSYEQYF
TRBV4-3,CASSLSWDSSYNEQFF
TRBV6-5,CASSPTGGNQPQHF
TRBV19,CASRFTRALFNEQFF
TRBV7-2,CASSLVGGDTQYF
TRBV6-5,CASSSWTSLSYNEQFF
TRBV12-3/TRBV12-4,CASSSGGGLGQFF
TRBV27,CAAGRLNTEAFF
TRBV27,CASSGTGVSGNTIYF
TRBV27,CASSPGTVNTEAFF
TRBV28,CASSGLGRGLAGDPRDTQYF
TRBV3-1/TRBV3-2,CASSQKGGANEKLFF
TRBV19,CASSMDRGPEAFF
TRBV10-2,CASSQGTTEAFF
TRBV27,CASSRSGANTGELFF
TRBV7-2,CASTRRQGAGGYTF